The 29 T cell receptor beta chains below were found in one sample sequenced in a study of shared T cell receptors in the human thymus. The repertoire was sequenced with immunoSEQ multiplex PCR; TCRdb's copy has only in-frame clones and lacks some. Among under 850,000 clones listed, approximately 87% were seen once. These data also formed part of another study, on human thymus T cells.

Sequences were obtained from thymocytes. These receptors were collected from a boy under three years old with a congenital heart defect.

The V gene is TRBV30, the J gene TRBJ2-7, with D possibly being TRBD2 (6 bases). With 5 bases removed from V and 3 bases from J, the gap between germline ends came to 14 bases. Germline CDR1 reads GTSNPN; CDR2 reads SVGIG (reference sequence). CDR3 length: 13 amino acids. The CDR3 DNA sequence: TGTGCCTGGGATACGGGACTCAGCTACGAGCAGTACTTC. Amino acids: CAWDTGLSYEQYF.

V is TRBV2 and J is TRBJ2-7; 13 nucleotides agree with TRBD2. The length of the CDR3 is 19 residues. CDR1 is SNHLY and CDR2 is FYNNEI in the germline V gene. Trimming cost V 2 bases and J 3 bases; bases outside gene matches: 13. The CDR3 loop is CASSERGGTSGANVYEQYF. DNA for the CDR3: TGTGCCAGCAGTGAAAGGGGAGGGACTAGCGGGGCCAACGTCTACGAGCAGTACTTC.

V is TRBV6-5 and J is TRBJ2-7, with a tentative D call TRBD1 (5 bases). Looked up from germline, CDR1 is MNHEY and CDR2 is SVGAGI. The CDR3 is 12 residues long. V was pared by 5 bases and J by 5 bases, with 10 bases between. The CDR3 bases are TGTGCCAGCAGTCATCCCAGGGACGAGCAGTACTTC. Amino acids: CASSHPRDEQYF.

The V and J genes are TRBV19 and TRBJ2-1, with TRBD2 matching 7 bases. Germline assignment: CDR1 LNHDA and CDR2 SQIVND (reference sequence). The ends lost 0 bases at V and 0 bases at J; junction bases unmatched: 8. The CDR3 totals 18 residues. The CDR3 DNA follows: TGTGCCAGTAGTATAGATGGGGCTAGCGGTAGCTCCTACAATGAGCAGTTCTTC. This encodes CASSIDGASGSSYNEQFF.

This clone occurred once. The DNA for the CDR3 is TGTGCCAGCAGATTCCAGGGACTAGCGGGAGGTTGGGACCAAGAGACCCAGTACTTC. Translation gives CASRFQGLAGGWDQETQYF. The genes are TRBV11-2 and TRBJ2-5, with 15 nucleotides matching TRBD2. The V gene's germline CDR1 is SGHAT and CDR2 FQNNGV. The CDR3 runs to 19 residues. Losses at the gene ends were 6 bases for V and 0 bases for J; bases not matched to a gene: 11.

This clone was seen a single time. V and J are TRBV10-1 and TRBJ2-5, with D maybe TRBD1 (6 bases). The CDR3 extends over 17 amino acids. Trimming removed 2 bases at V and 3 bases at J, with 19 bases between. Germline loops: CDR1 WNHNN, CDR2 SYGVQD (reference sequence). DNA for the CDR3: TGCGCCAGCAGTGAGGCACTCTACGTGAGGACAGAAGAGACCCAGTACTTC. Encoded protein: CASSEALYVRTEETQYF.

This chain links TRBV7-9 with TRBJ1-2; 7 nucleotides agree with TRBD1. After removal of 5 bases from V and 4 bases from J, the junction contained 10 bases not matched to a gene. Germline V gene sequence: CDR1 SEHNR, CDR2 FQNEAQ (reference sequence). This CDR3 is built from 15 residues. CDR3 coding DNA: TGTGCCAGCAGCCACGGACAGGACCCTAGCTATGGCTACACCTTC. Translated, it gives CASSHGQDPSYGYTF.

The gene calls are TRBV11-2 and TRBJ2-1; 9 nucleotides align to TRBD2. The CDR3 runs to 16 residues. The germline CDR1 and CDR2 sequences are SGHAT and FQNNGV. V shed 10 bases, J shed 7 bases, and the junction held 17 bases outside the gene matches. DNA of the CDR3: TGTGCCATTTTCCACCTAACTAGCGGGTTGATGAATGAGCAGTTCTTC. Translated: CAIFHLTSGLMNEQFF.

This sequence joins TRBV23-1 and TRBJ2-3; tentative D call: TRBD2 (5 bases). TRBV23-1 is labeled an ORF, and its function is uncertain. Trimming took 6 bases from V and 3 from J, leaving 19 bases between them. The CDR3 consists of 16 residues. This CDR3 reads CASRWEKGGSTDTQYF. CDR3 nucleotides: TGCGCCAGCAGGTGGGAGAAAGGAGGCTCAACAGATACGCAGTATTTT.

The table lists this clone with a count of one. The chain is built from TRBV6-4 and TRBJ1-4; TRBD1 matches at 9 bases. The CDR3 runs to 17 residues. Trimming took 6 bases from V and 5 from J; bases not matched to a gene: 13. Germline CDR1 and CDR2: MRHNA and SNTAGT. In nucleotides, the CDR3 is TGTGCCAGCAGCCAAACCGGGACAGGGCCTGCGAATGAAAAACTGTTTTTT. As protein: CASSQTGTGPANEKLFF.

The rearrangement joins TRBV7-2 to TRBJ2-1; unclear D gene. CDR3 length: 11 amino acids. V dropped 0 bases and J dropped 10 bases, with 4 bases sitting between them. CDR1 and CDR2 (germline): SGHTA, FQGNSA. In nucleotides, the CDR3 is TGTGCCAGCAGCTTAGCTAGAGAGCAGTTCTTC. Translating gives CASSLAREQFF.

The chain combines TRBV5-1 with TRBJ2-6; 8 nucleotides line up with TRBD1. V dropped 0 bases and J dropped 3; count of bases not matched to a gene: 5. This CDR3 is 17 amino acids long. CDR1 and CDR2 (germline): SGHRS, YFSETQ. The CDR3 DNA reads as TGCGCCAGCAGCTTGGGATCCAGGGGGCTTGGGGCCAACGTCCTGACTTTC. It specifies CASSLGSRGLGANVLTF.

This chain uses TRBV4-3 with TRBJ2-7, with D maybe TRBD1 (7 bases). Germline V lookup: CDR1 LGHNA, CDR2 YSLEER. Deletions cut 0 bases from V and 5 bases from J, with 26 bases between. This CDR3 contains 19 residues. The CDR3 loop reads CASSQDRGAADRVRNEQYF. Written as DNA, the CDR3 is TGCGCCAGCAGCCAAGATCGCGGGGCGGCCGACAGGGTAAGAAACGAGCAGTACTTC.

This clone showed up just once. V usage is TRBV14 and J usage is TRBJ2-1, with 11 positions matching TRBD1. With 0 bases clipped from V and 5 bases from J, the junction kept 12 bases outside the gene matches. This CDR3 is built from 19 residues. Germline loops: CDR1 SGHDN, CDR2 FVKESK. CDR3 in amino acids: CASSQDSGQGAMGNNEQFF. The CDR3 DNA follows: TGTGCCAGCAGCCAAGATTCAGGACAGGGGGCCATGGGGAACAATGAGCAGTTCTTC.

This chain uses TRBV7-9 with TRBJ1-6, with TRBD1 as a possible D gene (6 bases). There are 16 residues in the CDR3. V lost 5 bases, J lost 0 bases, and 11 bases lay in between. The germline gives CDR1 SEHNR, CDR2 FQNEAQ (reference sequence). The CDR3 reads CASSPGQSSYNSPLHF. Here the CDR3 DNA reads TGTGCCAGCAGCCCTGGACAGTCCTCCTATAATTCACCCCTCCACTTT.

The V call is TRBV5-1, the J call TRBJ1-4, with TRBD1 matching over 12 bases. Looked up from germline, CDR1 is SGHRS and CDR2 is YFSETQ. This CDR3 has 16 residues. V dropped 4 bases and J dropped 4; count of bases not matched to a gene: 5. CDR3 loop: CASSMGQGADNEKLFF. As DNA, the CDR3 is TGCGCCAGCAGCATGGGACAGGGGGCAGATAATGAAAAACTGTTTTTT.

The rearrangement links TRBV7-9 to TRBJ2-5, with D unclear. The ends were cut back, 5 bases at V and 2 bases at J, with 9 bases in the middle. Per the germline V gene, CDR1 is SEHNR and CDR2 is FQNEAQ (reference sequence). This CDR3 comprises 13 residues. CDR3 nucleotides: TGTGCCAGCAGCGCAATCAGGCAAGAGACCCAGTACTTC. Translated, it gives CASSAIRQETQYF.

This clone came up once. The chain combines TRBV7-9 with TRBJ2-1; 9 bases are a match to TRBD1. J gave up 5 bases and V 2 bases, and 7 bases lay outside the gene matches. Germline values: CDR1 SEHNR, CDR2 FQNEAQ (reference sequence). This CDR3 region has 16 residues. CDR3 sequence (DNA): TGTGCCAGCAGCTTATTAGACCGGGACAGGGACAATGAGCAGTTCTTC. Protein sequence: CASSLLDRDRDNEQFF.

The rearrangement joins TRBV5-8 to TRBJ2-7; a weak D match, TRBD1 (6 bases). This CDR3 contains 15 residues. Germline V gene lookup returns CDR1 SGHTS and CDR2 YDEGEE. Trimming took 3 bases from V and 3 from J, leaving 16 bases between them. The CDR3 here is CASSWEADRHYEQYF. The CDR3 DNA reads TGTGCCAGCAGCTGGGAAGCGGACAGACACTACGAGCAGTACTTC.

The V gene is TRBV30, the J gene TRBJ2-5, with 11 nucleotides matching TRBD2. After removal of 5 bases from V and 1 base from J, the junction contained 9 bases not matched to a gene. This CDR3 comprises 16 residues. Per germline, CDR1 GTSNPN and CDR2 SVGIG (reference sequence). In nucleotides, the CDR3 is TGTGCCTGGGGGGGTCTAGCGGGAGGCCCCCAAGAGACCCAGTACTTC. Protein sequence: CAWGGLAGGPQETQYF.

J is TRBJ1-2 and V is TRBV10-2; 8 bases match TRBD1. This CDR3 spans 12 amino acids. Germline V lookup: CDR1 WSHSY, CDR2 SAAADI. Unmatched junction bases numbered 3, after V lost 8 bases and J lost 4 bases. CDR3 in DNA: TGCGCCAGCGGGGGACAGGTCTATGGCTACACCTTC. Its protein product is CASGGQVYGYTF.

This chain connects TRBV19 to TRBJ2-2; TRBD2 matches 9 bases. Germline trimming cut 1 base from V and 7 bases from J; bases unmatched to any gene: 13. The V gene's germline CDR1 is LNHDA and CDR2 SQIVND (reference sequence). The CDR3 contains 18 residues. The DNA for the CDR3 is TGTGCCAGTAGTATAGTTGGGGCGGGAGGGCCGAGTATCGGGGAGCTGTTTTTT. This translates into CASSIVGAGGPSIGELFF.

The genes are TRBV7-2 and TRBJ2-7, with 8 bases aligning to TRBD2. Germline V gene lookup returns CDR1 SGHTA and CDR2 FQGNSA. V trimming: 5 bases; J trimming: 4 bases; junction bases outside the gene matches: 1. There are 12 residues in the CDR3. CDR3 loop: CASSRGRYEQYF. The CDR3 nucleotides are TGTGCCAGCAGCCGCGGGAGGTACGAGCAGTACTTC.

This chain joins TRBV4-1 and TRBJ1-3; TRBD1 aligns across 10 bases. The V segment lost 2 bases and the J segment 8 bases; nucleotides outside the gene matches: 6. Germline V gene sequence: CDR1 MGHRA, CDR2 YSYEKL. CDR3 size: 15 residues. CDR3 nucleotides: TGCGCCAGCAGCCAACCGGGGACAGGGGAAGACACCATATATTTT. Residues: CASSQPGTGEDTIYF.

This clone was found once. CDR3 sequence: CASSFWASAHPYNEQFF. CDR3 coding DNA: TGTGCCAGCAGTTTCTGGGCTAGCGCCCACCCCTACAATGAGCAGTTCTTC. This chain links TRBV27 with TRBJ2-1; tentative D call: TRBD2 (6 bases). CDR1 is MNHEY, CDR2 SMNVEV, per germline (reference sequence). V was clipped by 3 bases and J by 2 bases, with 17 bases between them. The CDR3 length is 17 residues.

This clone was recorded a few times. This sequence joins TRBV29-1 and TRBJ1-1, with D unresolved. The CDR3 consists of 14 residues. Trimming pared 4 bases from V and 1 base from J, leaving 13 bases between. Germline loops: CDR1 SQVTM, CDR2 ANQGSEA. The CDR3 reads CSVALDRRNTEAFF. The CDR3, as DNA: TGCAGCGTTGCCCTCGACCGGAGGAACACTGAAGCTTTCTTT.

The chain is built from TRBV4-3 and TRBJ1-4, with 9 bases lining up with TRBD1. Germline CDR1 and CDR2: LGHNA and YSLEER. This CDR3 has 15 residues. V was clipped by 3 bases and J by 6 bases; unmatched bases: 5. DNA of the CDR3: TGCGCCAGCAGCCACCACGACAGGGGGGATGAAAAACTGTTTTTT. This translates into CASSHHDRGDEKLFF.

This chain joins TRBV27 and TRBJ2-1, with 12 bases identical to TRBD2. Unmatched junction bases numbered 12, after V lost 3 bases and J lost 0 bases. Germline assignment: CDR1 MNHEY and CDR2 SMNVEV (reference sequence). The CDR3 is made up of 20 amino acids. The CDR3 bases are TGTGCCAGCAGTTTTGGGCTAGCGGGAGGGCCCGAAAGCTCCTACAATGAGCAGTTCTTC. It yields the protein CASSFGLAGGPESSYNEQFF.

The rearrangement links TRBV30 to TRBJ2-7, with 16 positions matching TRBD2. V dropped 0 bases and J dropped 0; count of bases not matched to a gene: 5. Germline loops: CDR1 GTSNPN, CDR2 SVGIG (reference sequence). The CDR3 is 18 residues long. The CDR3 sequence is CAWSVRGLAGGSSYEQYF. The CDR3, as DNA: TGTGCCTGGAGTGTACGGGGACTAGCGGGAGGGAGCTCCTACGAGCAGTACTTC.